This T cell receptor beta chain appears in the sequencing data of a study of T cells in Graves' hyperthyroidism and ophthalmopathy. Out of around 10 ml of fresh peripheral blood came the PBMCs. V lost 6 bases to trimming and J lost 0 bases, with 9 bases between them. Germline CDR1 reads SQVTM; CDR2 reads ANQGSEA. The CDR3 length is 13 residues. The table lists this clonotype with a few counts. Amplification of TCR beta CDR3 regions was performed using RNA transcripts as template. The TCR CDR3 was amplified in a first-round RT-PCR using the HTBI primer set. TCRdb called the multiplex PCR reads again in MiXCR, with one record for every CDR3 protein. In the table there are about 600,000 distinct CDR3 sequences, 15% to 20% of which are singletons.

Source material: blood. The source is a woman in her forties with Graves' ophthalmopathy. The chain is built from TRBV29-1 and TRBJ2-4; D is unclear. In DNA, the CDR3 is TGCAGCGTGGCGCAACTAGCCAAAAACATTCAGTACTTC. Protein: CSVAQLAKNIQYF.